This entry concerns a single T cell receptor (beta chain). Its antigen is still unknown. The table came from immunoSEQ multiplex PCR; TCRdb's copy has only in-frame clones and leaves some out. The table includes tens of thousands of clones, 90% to 95% detected once. The CDR3 is made up of 14 amino acids. Germline V gene lookup returns CDR1 LNHDA and CDR2 SQIVND (reference sequence). V gave up 6 bases and J gave up 7 bases; unmatched junction bases: 8. This entry comes from a study of OX40 agonist ivuxolimab in advanced cancers. General study results and limits: Expanded clones were, on average, more numerous in CD8+ T cells than in CD4+. Among the lowest peripheral clonal expansion occurred in 0.1-3.0 mg/kg partial responders.

This TCR derives from an adult with an advanced solid tumor such as melanoma, head and neck, liver or kidney cancer. This rearrangement joins TRBV19 to TRBJ1-5; 8 bases fit TRBD1. The source material was CD4+ or CD8+ T cells sorted from blood, sampled in a trial of the OX40 agonist ivuxolimab. The CDR3: CASRSRGQKQPQHF. The CDR3 DNA reads as TGTGCCAGTAGGAGCAGGGGGCAAAAGCAGCCCCAGCATTTT. Combining the CDR3 with reference TRBV19 and TRBJ1-5 gives the whole variable domain DGGITQSPKYLFRKEGQNVTLSCEQNLNHDAMYWYRQDPGQGLRLIYYSQIVNDFQKGDIAEGYSVSREKKESFPLTVTSAQKNPTAFYLCASRSRGQKQPQHFGDGTRLSIL.